This T cell receptor (beta chain) was profiled in a study of early T cells in non-severe SARS-CoV-2 infection. Researchers tagged individual cDNA molecules with unique molecular identifiers. TCRdb recomputed calls from the 5' RACE reads with MiXCR, one row per CDR3 protein. The table lists tens of thousands of distinct CDR3 sequences, roughly 18% of them singletons. On this clonotype: Its cognate antigen is unknown.

In germline, CDR1 is SEHNR, CDR2 FQNEAQ (reference sequence). CDR3 size: 13 residues. Trimming stripped 1 base from V and 7 bases from J, with 8 bases between. General study findings and limits: There was a bias toward anti-spike CD8 responses in VDJdb matching, which missed private and CD4 specificities.

The V and J genes are TRBV7-9 and TRBJ1-5; no clear D. The sequencing here drew on whole blood, taken at baseline. This TCR derives from an adult who was a healthcare worker with PCR-confirmed SARS-CoV-2 infection or an uninfected control (not recorded which). This chain's CDR3 is CASSLGGRQPQHF. The CDR3 nucleotides are TGTGCCAGCAGCTTAGGGGGAAGGCAGCCCCAGCATTTT.